The text below deals with one TCR beta chain. Its antigen target is currently unknown. The sample holds no much larger clone one base away, and base qualities are not on file. This specimen belongs to a study of blood T cell repertoires in COVID-19 (dated by TCRdb to about 2020). Looking at the study overall: Collaborator samples came from the United States, Italy and Spain and covered acute and convalescent phases of COVID-19. The prospective study material was composed of cDNA or gDNA derived from T cells, B-cell-depleted T cells, or PBMCs. Deeply sampled blood TCRbeta repertoires from subjects exposed to, actively infected with, or recovered from COVID-19 were included in the dataset. The repertoires were made available in a free public database intended to serve as a resource for research on the immune response to SARS-CoV-2. Samples came from the ongoing ImmuneRACE study (first 160 participants) plus 1,254 subjects from 6 global collaborators. A de-identified subject ID, COVID-19 status, age in years and sex were almost always included in the sample metadata. HLA class I and class II types, where available, came from metadata supplied by the sample provider rather than from assay-based typing.

The investigation overall reported the following: How much clinical and demographic metadata was included differed by source and by participant, and the metadata was provided uncurated.

From a lookup of the germline V gene, CDR1 and CDR2 are SGHRS and YFSETQ. The CDR3, from cysteine to phenylalanine, totals 14 residues. CDR3 DNA is the only sequence kept; it has 42 bases, read in frame from the first base. The V end loses 2 bases and the J end loses 4 bases, and a stretch of 12 bases separates them. One collaborating source in Seattle enrolled patients while the patients were actively infected and followed the patients over time throughout the course of disease. Each collaborating institution followed its own protocols to collect whole blood in K2EDTA tubes. For TCRbeta analysis, collaborators shipped samples as frozen whole blood, isolated PBMCs, or DNA extracted from either of those sample types. TCRbeta CDR3 regions were amplified from genomic DNA using the immunoSEQ Assay, a bias-controlled multiplex PCR. For the original study's pipeline: Nucleated cell counts per sample were estimated from amplification of reference gene primers within the assay. To quantify the absolute abundance of each unique TCRbeta CDR3 rearrangement, sequence reads were collapsed and filtered. Productive Simpson clonality was computed per sample as the square root of Simpson's diversity index over productive rearrangements. The source is immuneACCESS, and TCRdb retained only in-frame sequences with V and J called. Part of the clones is not carried over; for the studies checked, unresolved V genes explain less than half of this, and the remainder is unexplained. V, J and clone size are those of that table, while D and trimming were read from the DNA. The sample table contains 410,000 or so clones; only one count was recorded for around nine tenths of them. About 1.6% of the sample comes from the top ten.

In this chain, TRBV5-1 is recombined with TRBJ2-5; possibly the D gene is TRBD2, per 6 matching bases. The receptor was derived from a woman between 40 and 55 years old with COVID-19, enrolled during active disease. Sequencing was carried out using peripheral blood. The DNA sequence is given as TGCGCCAGCAGCTTAGGGACTGGGGGAGAGACCCAGTACTTC. Translated, it gives CASSLGTGGETQYF. With the portions outside the CDR3 filled from the reference TRBV5-1 and TRBJ2-5 genes, the complete variable region becomes KAGVTQTPRYLIKTRGQQVTLSCSPISGHRSVSWYQQTPGQGLQFLFEYFSETQRNKGNFPGRFSGRQFSNSRSEMNVSTLELGDSALYLCASSLGTGGETQYFGPGTRLLVL.